The 22 T cell receptor beta chains below were found in one sample sequenced in a study of regulatory T cells in long-lasting Graves disease. Sequencing libraries for TCR beta were prepared with iRepertoire HTBI primers and Arm-PCR of CDR3 regions. TCRdb passed the multiplex PCR reads through MiXCR, listing each CDR3 protein once. The data show 390,000 or so distinct CDR3 sequences, with roughly 25% seen just once and 25% to 30% held by the top ten. Time point specified: persistent/refractory GD, antithyroid drugs over 5 years with positive TRAb. Generation of the TCR library employed RNA extracted from PBMCs. Sequences were derived from peripheral blood mononuclear cells (PBMCs), sampled when the disease was refractory, from a patient treated with antithyroid drugs. The receptors come from a woman between 40 and 50 years old with Graves disease.

This clonotype has more than one count but fewer than ten. The V and J genes are TRBV29-1 and TRBJ2-7; TRBD1 might be the D (6 bases). The V end lost 0 bases, the J end lost 3 bases, and 12 bases lay between the germline ends. The CDR3 is 14 amino acids. CDR1 is SQVTM and CDR2 is ANQGSEA in the germline V gene. Here the CDR3 reads CSVEEAGRGYEQYF. The CDR3 DNA sequence: TGCAGCGTTGAAGAAGCAGGCAGGGGCTACGAGCAGTACTTC.

Only a few counts were recorded for this clonotype. V usage is TRBV9 and J usage is TRBJ2-2, with no clear D. The CDR3 has 15 residues. Trimming shortened V by 0 bases and J by 1 base, and 7 bases separated the two germline ends. Germline V CDR1 and CDR2: SGDLS, YYNGEE. DNA of the CDR3: TGTGCCAGCAGCGTAGCCAGCAGGAACACCGGGGAGCTGTTTTTT. Translating it yields CASSVASRNTGELFF.

A word on this clonotype: Given a much more abundant clone one base away, this may be a read error. CDR3 nucleotide sequence: TGTGCCAGCTCCGGGGCAGGGCGGAATCAGCCCCAGCATTTT. This gives the protein CASSGAGRNQPQHF. V and J are TRBV2 and TRBJ1-5; perhaps TRBD1 as D (5 bases). The V gene's germline CDR1 is SNHLY and CDR2 FYNNEI. V lost 8 bases and J 4 bases, leaving 15 bases between the germline ends. The CDR3 extends over 14 amino acids.

In this sample, this clonotype turned up a few times. J is TRBJ2-2 and V is TRBV7-9, with 7 bases that match TRBD2. The CDR3 totals 17 residues. The V gene's germline CDR1 is SEHNR and CDR2 FQNEAQ (reference sequence). Losses at the gene ends were 5 bases for V and 3 bases for J; bases not matched to a gene: 12. For the CDR3, the DNA is TGTGCCAGCAGCGCCCCCTCTAGCGGACGCCACACCGGGGAGCTGTTTTTT. This gives the protein CASSAPSSGRHTGELFF.

This clonotype was found many times. This sequence joins TRBV12-3 or TRBV12-4 and TRBJ2-5, with D perhaps TRBD1 (5 bases). This CDR3 spans 14 amino acids. V was clipped by 2 bases and J by 2 bases, with 9 bases between them. The CDR3 DNA sequence: TGTGCCAGCAGTTTACAGGGCACGCAAGAGACCCAGTACTTC. The encoded protein is CASSLQGTQETQYF.

This clonotype has just a few counts. V is TRBV29-1 and J is TRBJ2-7; D could derive from TRBD1 or TRBD2 (7 bases each). The CDR3 has 16 residues. The V end lost 4 bases, the J end lost 5 bases, and 24 bases lay between the germline ends. The germline V gene encodes CDR1 SQVTM and CDR2 ANQGSEA. Written as DNA, the CDR3 is TGCAGCGTTGCGCCTCAGGGGGGGGAACTGAGGCACGAGCAGTACTTC. Translation: CSVAPQGGELRHEQYF.

The chain links TRBV11-2 to TRBJ2-7; 16 nucleotides match TRBD2. J gave up 3 bases and V 4 bases, and 15 bases lay outside the gene matches. The CDR3 spans 20 residues. Germline lookup yields CDR1 SGHAT and CDR2 FQNNGV. CDR3 DNA sequence: TGTGCCAGCAGCTCCCAGGGACTAGCGGGAGGGAGGCTTTCAATCTACGAGCAGTACTTC. Protein product: CASSSQGLAGGRLSIYEQYF.

This clonotype was seen a few times. The CDR3 reads CASSLAAGTNTEAFF. The CDR3 nucleotides are TGTGCCAGCAGCTTAGCCGCGGGGACGAACACTGAAGCTTTCTTT. The chain uses TRBV11-2 and TRBJ1-1; TRBD1 is a possible D gene (5 bases). The CDR3 contains 15 residues. Germline values: CDR1 SGHAT, CDR2 FQNNGV. V lost 1 base to trimming and J lost 1 base, with 10 bases between them.

This clonotype was seen ten or more times. The rearrangement uses TRBV6-1 and TRBJ1-6, with D unresolved. This CDR3 has 16 residues. Germline CDR1 reads MNHNS; CDR2 reads SASEGT. Deletions cut 6 bases from V and 5 bases from J, with 17 bases between. Here the CDR3 reads CASRRNWIPDNSPLHF. CDR3 DNA: TGTGCCAGCAGGAGAAACTGGATCCCGGATAATTCACCCCTCCACTTT.

This clonotype was counted between two and nine times. The chain links TRBV27 to TRBJ2-5, with TRBD1 identical over 7 bases. The CDR3 loop spans 13 amino acids. The V gene end was trimmed by 4 bases and the J gene end by 6 bases; junction bases not matched to a gene: 5. CDR1 and CDR2 from the germline V gene are MNHEY and SMNVEV (reference sequence). The CDR3 coding sequence is TGTGCCAGCAGTTCCGGACAGGAACAGACCCAGTACTTC. This encodes CASSSGQEQTQYF.

The count of this clonotype is one. The CDR3 region has the DNA TGTGCCAGCAGCCATGAAGACAGGGGGCACACTGAAGCTTTCTTT. Its protein product is CASSHEDRGHTEAFF. V is TRBV4-2 and J is TRBJ1-1, with 10 bases aligning to TRBD1. The CDR3 runs 15 residues. Germline V gene sequence: CDR1 LGHNA, CDR2 YNFKEQ. V was clipped by 3 bases and J by 3 bases; unmatched bases: 4.

This clonotype was recorded many times. This rearrangement joins TRBV27 to TRBJ2-7, with TRBD2 as a possible D gene (6 bases). Trimming cost V 0 bases and J 5 bases, with 11 bases left between them. The germline gives CDR1 MNHEY, CDR2 SMNVEV (reference sequence). CDR3 length equals 14 residues. The DNA for the CDR3 is TGTGCCAGCAGTTTATCGGAGGGGAGCCACGAGCAGTACTTC. Translated, it gives CASSLSEGSHEQYF.

The J gene is TRBJ1-6, the V gene TRBV30; possibly TRBD1 for D (6 bases). Germline V gives CDR1 GTSNPN, CDR2 SVGIG (reference sequence). V was clipped by 8 bases and J by 4 bases, with 15 bases between them. CDR3 length equals 14 residues. This CDR3 is CAGDGQGYNSPLHF. The CDR3 bases are TGTGCCGGGGACGGGCAGGGGTATAATTCACCCCTCCACTTT.

In this sample, this clonotype turned up many times. V and J are TRBV15 and TRBJ1-4; D is ambiguous. Per the germline V gene, CDR1 is LNHNV and CDR2 is YYDKDF (reference sequence). The CDR3 is made up of 14 amino acids. V was clipped by 0 bases and J by 8 bases, with 10 bases between them. The chain's CDR3 is CATSREPLEEKLFF. CDR3 sequence (DNA): TGTGCCACCAGCAGAGAACCCCTTGAAGAAAAACTGTTTTTT.

The table lists this clonotype with many counts. J is TRBJ1-5 and V is TRBV11-2; D is perhaps TRBD1 (6 bases). CDR1 SGHAT and CDR2 FQNNGV come from the germline V gene. With 5 bases removed from V and 7 bases from J, the gap between germline ends came to 12 bases. The CDR3 runs 13 residues. The CDR3 region is CASSGGLGQPQHF. The CDR3 DNA reads as TGTGCCAGCAGCGGGGGGCTAGGGCAGCCCCAGCATTTT.

CDR3 residues: CASVPTGEHEQFF. CDR3 sequence (DNA): TGTGCTAGTGTCCCAACAGGGGAACATGAGCAGTTCTTC. The chain recombines TRBV12-5 with TRBJ2-1, with 7 bases lining up with TRBD1. Germline V gene lookup returns CDR1 LGHNT and CDR2 FRNRAP. The V gene end was trimmed by 7 bases and the J gene end by 8 bases; junction bases not matched to a gene: 8. This CDR3 has 13 amino acids.

The chain links TRBV7-3 to TRBJ2-2, with D perhaps TRBD2 (5 bases). Trimming took 4 bases from V and 0 from J, leaving 9 bases between them. Germline assignment: CDR1 SGHTA and CDR2 FQGTGA. The CDR3 runs to 15 residues. The CDR3 is CASSSMGANTGELFF. The CDR3 nucleotides are TGTGCCAGCAGCTCCATGGGAGCGAACACCGGGGAGCTGTTTTTT.

This clonotype was recorded at least ten times. The V and J genes are TRBV2 and TRBJ2-7; D may be TRBD2 (5 bases). CDR1 SNHLY and CDR2 FYNNEI come from the germline V gene. The CDR3 consists of 14 residues. V shed 6 bases and J shed 3 bases, with 15 bases lying between them. The CDR3 sequence is CASSVRQLVYEQYF. CDR3 in DNA: TGTGCCAGCAGCGTAAGGCAACTAGTCTACGAGCAGTACTTC.

The chain joins TRBV30 to TRBJ2-2; D is unclear. Germline V gives CDR1 GTSNPN, CDR2 SVGIG (reference sequence). This CDR3 has 12 residues. Trimming removed 3 bases from V and 4 bases from J, with 6 bases in between. The CDR3 bases are TGTGCCTGGAGGGTGGGCACCGGGGAGCTGTTTTTT. As protein: CAWRVGTGELFF. Full variable domain (missing parts from reference TRBV30 and TRBJ2-2): SQTIHQWPATLVQPVGSPLSLECTVEGTSNPNLYWYRQAAGRGLQLLFYSVGIGQISSEVPQNLSASRPQDRQFILSSKKLLLSDSGFYLCAWRVGTGELFFGEGSRLTVL.

There are a few counts of this clonotype. The V and J genes are TRBV27 and TRBJ2-6; 8 bases fit TRBD2. Unmatched junction bases numbered 5, after V lost 7 bases and J lost 0 bases. The germline V gene encodes CDR1 MNHEY and CDR2 SMNVEV (reference sequence). This CDR3 is built from 16 residues. The DNA for the CDR3 is TGTGCCAGCAAGACGGGAGGGGGCTCTGGGGCCAACGTCCTGACTTTC. Translation: CASKTGGGSGANVLTF. Complete variable domain (other parts from reference TRBV27 and TRBJ2-6): EAQVTQNPRYLITVTGKKLTVTCSQNMNHEYMSWYRQDPGLGLRQIYYSMNVEVTDKGDVPEGYKVSRKEKRNFPLILESPSPNQTSLYFCASKTGGGSGANVLTFGAGSRLTVL.

The chain recombines TRBV10-3 with TRBJ1-5; no definite D call. Looked up from germline, CDR1 is ENHRY and CDR2 is SYGVKD. The CDR3 is 12 residues long. DNA of the CDR3: TGTGCTGTCTCGGGTGGCAATCAGCCCCAGCATTTT. This codes for CAVSGGNQPQHF.

There are many counts of this clonotype. V usage is TRBV5-1 and J usage is TRBJ2-7; D gene uncertain. V was trimmed by 0 bases and J by 8 bases, leaving 9 bases between them. The CDR3 spans 12 residues. Looked up from germline, CDR1 is SGHRS and CDR2 is YFSETQ. CDR3 DNA sequence: TGCGCCAGCAGCTTGGGAGGATTACAGCAGTACTTC. Translation gives CASSLGGLQQYF.